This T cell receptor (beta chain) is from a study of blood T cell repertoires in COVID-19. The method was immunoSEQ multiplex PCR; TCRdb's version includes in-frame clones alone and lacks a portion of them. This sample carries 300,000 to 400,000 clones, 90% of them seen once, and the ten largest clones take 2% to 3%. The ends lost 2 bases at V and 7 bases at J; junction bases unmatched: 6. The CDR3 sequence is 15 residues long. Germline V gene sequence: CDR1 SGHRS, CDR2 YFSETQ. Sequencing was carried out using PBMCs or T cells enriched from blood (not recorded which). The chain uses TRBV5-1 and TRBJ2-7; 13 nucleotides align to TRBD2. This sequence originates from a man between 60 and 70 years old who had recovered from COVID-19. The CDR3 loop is CASSLLAGGPREQYF. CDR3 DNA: TGCGCCAGCAGCTTACTAGCGGGAGGGCCTAGGGAGCAGTACTTC.